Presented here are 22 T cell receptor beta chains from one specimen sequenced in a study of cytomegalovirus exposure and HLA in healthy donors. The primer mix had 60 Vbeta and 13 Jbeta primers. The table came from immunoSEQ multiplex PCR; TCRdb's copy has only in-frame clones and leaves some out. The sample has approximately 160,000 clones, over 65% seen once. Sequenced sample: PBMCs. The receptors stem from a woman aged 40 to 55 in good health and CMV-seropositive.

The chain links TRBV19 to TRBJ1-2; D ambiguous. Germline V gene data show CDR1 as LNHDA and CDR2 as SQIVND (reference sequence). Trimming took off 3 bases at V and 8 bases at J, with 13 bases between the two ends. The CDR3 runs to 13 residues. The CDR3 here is CASSIARQGGYTF. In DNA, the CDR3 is TGTGCCAGTAGTATCGCCAGGCAAGGAGGCTACACCTTC.

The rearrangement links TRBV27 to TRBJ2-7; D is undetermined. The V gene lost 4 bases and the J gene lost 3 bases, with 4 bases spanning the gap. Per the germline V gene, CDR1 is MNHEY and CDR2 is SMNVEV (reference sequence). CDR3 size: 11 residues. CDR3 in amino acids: CASSSYYEQYF. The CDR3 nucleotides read TGTGCCAGCAGTTCCTACTACGAGCAGTACTTC.

In nucleotides, the CDR3 is TGTGCCAGCAGCTGGGGACTTACCTCTGGAAACACCATATATTTT. Protein product: CASSWGLTSGNTIYF. This sequence joins TRBV4-2 and TRBJ1-3, with D tentatively TRBD1 (5 bases). The CDR3 length is 15 residues. Between the trimmed V and J ends, which lost 5 bases and 0 bases, there was a span of 11 bases. The V gene's germline CDR1 is LGHNA and CDR2 YNFKEQ.

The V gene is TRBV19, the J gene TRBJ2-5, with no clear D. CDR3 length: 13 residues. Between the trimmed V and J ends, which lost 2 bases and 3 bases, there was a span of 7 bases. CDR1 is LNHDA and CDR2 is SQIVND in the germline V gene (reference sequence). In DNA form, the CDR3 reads TGTGCCAGTAGTATATTCTCCGAAGAGACCCAGTACTTC. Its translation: CASSIFSEETQYF.

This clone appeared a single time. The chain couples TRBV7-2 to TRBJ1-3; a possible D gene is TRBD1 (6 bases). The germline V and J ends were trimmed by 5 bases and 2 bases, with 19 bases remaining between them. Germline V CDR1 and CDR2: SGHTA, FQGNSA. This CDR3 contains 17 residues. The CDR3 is CASSPQGTKITGNTIYF. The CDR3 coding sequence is TGTGCCAGCAGCCCCCAGGGGACAAAGATTACTGGAAACACCATATATTTT.

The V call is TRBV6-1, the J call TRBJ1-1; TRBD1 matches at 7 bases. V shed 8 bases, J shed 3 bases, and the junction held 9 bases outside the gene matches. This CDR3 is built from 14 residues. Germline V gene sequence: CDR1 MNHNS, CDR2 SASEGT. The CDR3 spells CASGDRPEDTEAFF. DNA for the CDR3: TGTGCCAGCGGGGACAGACCCGAGGACACTGAAGCTTTCTTT.

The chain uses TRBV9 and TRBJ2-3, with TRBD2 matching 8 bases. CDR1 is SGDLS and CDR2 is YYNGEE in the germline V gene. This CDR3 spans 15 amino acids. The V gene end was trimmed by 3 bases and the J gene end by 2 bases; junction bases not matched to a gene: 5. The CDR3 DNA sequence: TGTGCCAGCAGCGCCGGCGGGGGGTACACAGATACGCAGTATTTT. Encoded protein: CASSAGGGYTDTQYF.

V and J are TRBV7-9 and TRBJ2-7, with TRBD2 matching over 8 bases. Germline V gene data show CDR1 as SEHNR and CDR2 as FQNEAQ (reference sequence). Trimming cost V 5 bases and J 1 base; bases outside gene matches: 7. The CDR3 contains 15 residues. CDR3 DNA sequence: TGTGCCAGCAGCCCTCAGCGGGGGTGGTCCTACGAGCAGTACTTC. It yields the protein CASSPQRGWSYEQYF.

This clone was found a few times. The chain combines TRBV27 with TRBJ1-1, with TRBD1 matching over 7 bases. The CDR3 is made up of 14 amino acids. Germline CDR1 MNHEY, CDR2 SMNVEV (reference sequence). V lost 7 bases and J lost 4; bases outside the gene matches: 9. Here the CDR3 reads CASMRTRQGTEAFF. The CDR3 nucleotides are TGTGCCAGCATGCGAACACGACAGGGCACTGAAGCTTTCTTT.

The CDR3 region has the DNA TGTGCCAGCACCAGTTCCGGGACTTCTTACTACAATGAGCAGTTCTTC. As protein: CASTSSGTSYYNEQFF. The chain joins TRBV7-9 to TRBJ2-1; D might be TRBD2 (6 bases). The CDR3 is 16 amino acids. In germline, CDR1 is SEHNR, CDR2 FQNEAQ (reference sequence). Trimming stripped 7 bases from V and 3 bases from J, with 19 bases between.

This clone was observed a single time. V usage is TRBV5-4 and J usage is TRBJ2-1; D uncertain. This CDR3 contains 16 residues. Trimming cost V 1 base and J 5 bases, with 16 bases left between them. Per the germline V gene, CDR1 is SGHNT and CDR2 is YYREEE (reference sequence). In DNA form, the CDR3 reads TGTGCCAGCAGCTTGAGCTCACACCCTACAGACAATGAGCAGTTCTTC. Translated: CASSLSSHPTDNEQFF.

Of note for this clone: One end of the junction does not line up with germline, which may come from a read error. The CDR3 protein is CSVEDTDGFNYGYPF. CDR3 in DNA: TGCAGCGTTGAAGATACTGACGGCTTTAACTATGGCTACCCCTTC. The V call is TRBV29-1, the J call TRBJ1-2; D remains ambiguous. CDR3 length: 15 residues. Per germline, CDR1 SQVTM and CDR2 ANQGSEA. Full variable domain (remainder filled in from reference TRBV29-1 and TRBJ1-2): SAVISQKPSRDICQRGTSLTIQCQVDSQVTMMFWYRQQPGQSLTLIATANQGSEATYESGFVIDKFPISRPNLTFSTLTVSNMSPEDSSIYLCSVEDTDGFNYGYPFGSGTRLTVV.

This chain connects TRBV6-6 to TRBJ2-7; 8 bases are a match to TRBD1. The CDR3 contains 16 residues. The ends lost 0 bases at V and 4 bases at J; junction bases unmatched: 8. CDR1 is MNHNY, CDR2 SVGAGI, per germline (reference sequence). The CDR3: CASSYSGQGAVYEQYF. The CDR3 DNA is TGTGCCAGCAGTTACTCAGGGCAGGGGGCAGTGTACGAGCAGTACTTC.

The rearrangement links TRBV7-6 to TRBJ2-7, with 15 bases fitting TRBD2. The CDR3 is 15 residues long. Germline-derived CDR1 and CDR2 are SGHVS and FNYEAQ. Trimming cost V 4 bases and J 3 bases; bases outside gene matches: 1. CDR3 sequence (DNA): TGTGCCAGCAGCTGGGGACTAGCGGGGGGCTACGAGCAGTACTTC. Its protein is CASSWGLAGGYEQYF. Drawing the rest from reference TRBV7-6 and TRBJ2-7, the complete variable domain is GAGVSQSPRYKVTKRGQDVALRCDPISGHVSLYWYRQALGQGPEFLTYFNYEAQQDKSGLPNDRFSAERPEGSISTLTIQRTEQRDSAMYRCASSWGLAGGYEQYFGPGTRLTVT.

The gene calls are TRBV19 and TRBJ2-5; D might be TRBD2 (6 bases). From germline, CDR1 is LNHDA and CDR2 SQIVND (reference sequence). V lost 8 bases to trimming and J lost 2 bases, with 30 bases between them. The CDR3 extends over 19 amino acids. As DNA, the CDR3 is TGTGCCAGTGCAATCCGAATGTTTCCCGGGGGAACCACACAAGAGACCCAGTACTTC. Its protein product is CASAIRMFPGGTTQETQYF.

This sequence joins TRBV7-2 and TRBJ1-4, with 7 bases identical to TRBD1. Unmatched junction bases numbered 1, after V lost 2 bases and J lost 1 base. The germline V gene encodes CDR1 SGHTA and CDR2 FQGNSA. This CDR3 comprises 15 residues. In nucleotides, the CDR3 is TGTGCCAGCAGCTTATCAGGGGGAACTAATGAAAAACTGTTTTTT. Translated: CASSLSGGTNEKLFF.

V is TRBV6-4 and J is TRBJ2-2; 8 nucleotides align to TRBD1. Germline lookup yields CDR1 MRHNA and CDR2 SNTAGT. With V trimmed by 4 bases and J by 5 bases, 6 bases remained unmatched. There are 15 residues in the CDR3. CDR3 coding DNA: TGTGCCAGCAGTGTCCAGGGGGCAAGAACCGGGGAGCTGTTTTTT. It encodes CASSVQGARTGELFF.

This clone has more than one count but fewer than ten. The CDR3 loop reads CASTLRETQYF. CDR3 nucleotides: TGTGCCAGCACCCTCCGGGAGACCCAGTACTTC. The rearrangement links TRBV6-5 to TRBJ2-5; D gene unclear. Trimming removed 7 bases at V and 5 bases at J, with 8 bases between. CDR1 and CDR2 from the germline V gene are MNHEY and SVGAGI. The CDR3 covers 11 residues.

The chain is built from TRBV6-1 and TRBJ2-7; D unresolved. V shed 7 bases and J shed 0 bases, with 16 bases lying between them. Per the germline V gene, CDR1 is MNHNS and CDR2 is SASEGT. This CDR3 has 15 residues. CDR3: CASTPRQVSSYEQYF. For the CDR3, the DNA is TGTGCCAGCACACCCCGGCAGGTGTCCTCCTACGAGCAGTACTTC.

CDR3: CASSKNRASSYEQYF. The DNA of the CDR3 is TGTGCCAGCAGTAAAAACAGGGCTAGCTCCTACGAGCAGTACTTC. The chain links TRBV28 to TRBJ2-7, with D possibly being TRBD1 (6 bases). V was pared by 5 bases and J by 0 bases, with 14 bases between. Germline lookup yields CDR1 MDHEN and CDR2 SYDVKM. CDR3 length: 15 amino acids.

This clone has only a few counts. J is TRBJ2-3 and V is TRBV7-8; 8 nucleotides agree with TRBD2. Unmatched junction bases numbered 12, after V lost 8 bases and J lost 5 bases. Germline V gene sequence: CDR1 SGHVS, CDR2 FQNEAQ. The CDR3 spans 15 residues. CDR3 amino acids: CASRGGGRSGDTQYF. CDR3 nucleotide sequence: TGTGCCAGCCGGGGGGGCGGGAGGTCGGGAGATACGCAGTATTTT.

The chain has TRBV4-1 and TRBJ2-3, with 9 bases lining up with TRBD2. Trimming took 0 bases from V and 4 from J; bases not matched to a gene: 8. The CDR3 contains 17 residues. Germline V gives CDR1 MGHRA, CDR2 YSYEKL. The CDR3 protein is CASSQDVSGGRADTQYF. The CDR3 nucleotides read TGCGCCAGCAGCCAAGATGTGTCCGGCGGGAGGGCAGATACGCAGTATTTT.